This TCR beta chain emerged from a study of T cell responses to AZD1222 COVID-19 vaccine. As to this clone: Its antigen is not known. One junction end disagrees with the germline gene, perhaps due to a read error.

The CDR3 covers 8 residues. Germline CDR1 SGHTS, CDR2 YDEGEE. The protocol was immunoSEQ multiplex PCR, while the TCRdb copy is restricted to in-frame clones and leaves out a portion. The table lists some 100,000 clones, approximately 87% of them singletons. Points from the study as a whole: Baseline serology detected seropositivity in only six AZD1222 recipients.

The chain employs TRBV5-8 and TRBJ1-2, with D unresolved. Sequenced here: peripheral blood, sampled on day 0 of AZD1222 vaccination. This TCR was sampled from an adult in good health. The CDR3 sequence is CASSLEIF. In DNA, the CDR3 is TGTGCCAGCAGCTTGGAGATATTC.